A selection of T cell receptor beta chains follows, all from one sample in a study of long-term antiretroviral therapy in people with HIV. TCRdb's table, derived via immunoSEQ multiplex PCR, lists solely in-frame clones and lacks some. The sample lists roughly 7,100 clones, 73% occurring once. Sequencing used unsorted PBMCs, obtained 0.2 years after starting antiretroviral therapy. The source of these receptors is a man between 40 and 49 years old with HIV. CDR3s include the opening cysteine and the closing phenylalanine or tryptophan. D genes are given only for firm matches. Some rows mark clone size as missing; the rest say once, few, many or name a class of expanded clone.

TRBJ2-5 | TRBV27 | 14 | once | - | CASSSTGIGETQYF | TGTGCCAGCAGTTCTACAGGGATAGGAGAGACCCAGTACTTC
TRBJ2-2 | TRBV4-2 | 17 | - | TRBD1 | CASSQIRDRGSFGELFF | TGTGCCAGCAGCCAAATTCGGGACAGGGGATCGTTCGGGGAGCTGTTTTTT
TRBJ2-2 | TRBV6-1 | 13 | - | - | CASKRGGTGELFF | TGTGCCAGCAAGAGGGGGGGCACCGGGGAGCTGTTTTTT
TRBJ2-2 | TRBV5-6 | 17 | - | - | CASSRRPGTSNTGELFF | TGTGCCAGCAGCCGCCGACCTGGGACGTCGAACACCGGGGAGCTGTTTTTT
TRBJ2-7 | TRBV6-1 | 14 | - | TRBD1 | CASSRDRAGYEQYF | TGTGCCAGCAGCCGGGACAGGGCTGGCTACGAGCAGTACTTC
TRBJ1-6 | TRBV5-6 | 14 | - | TRBD1 | CASSWGQYNSPLHF | TGTGCCAGCAGCTGGGGACAGTATAATTCACCCCTCCACTTT
TRBJ2-1 | TRBV6-5 | 14 | - | - | CAISDGGGLDEQFF | TGTGCCATCAGTGATGGGGGGGGCTTGGATGAGCAGTTCTTC
TRBJ2-3 | TRBV7-3 | 15 | - | - | CASSLQETSTDTQYF | TGTGCCAGCAGCTTACAGGAGACTAGCACAGATACGCAGTATTTT
TRBJ1-5 | TRBV30 | 13 | - | TRBD1 | CAWNSGGHQPQHF | TGTGCCTGGAATTCAGGGGGGCATCAGCCCCAGCATTTT
TRBJ2-7 | TRBV27 | 15 | - | TRBD2 | CASSLSGGFTYEQYF | TGTGCCAGCAGTTTAAGCGGGGGGTTTACCTACGAGCAGTACTTC
TRBJ2-1 | TRBV7-9 | 12 | - | - | CASSDSRDEQFF | TGTGCCAGCAGCGACAGCAGGGATGAGCAGTTCTTC
TRBJ2-3 | TRBV5-1 | 13 | few | - | CASSGDGRDTQYF | TGCGCCAGCAGCGGCGACGGTAGAGATACGCAGTATTTT
TRBJ1-2 | TRBV28 | 14 | few | - | CASSLSPGNHGYTF | TGTGCCAGCAGTTTATCCCCAGGGAATCATGGCTACACCTTC
TRBJ2-3 | TRBV29-1 | 15 | - | TRBD1 | CSVDAGTGSTDTQYF | TGCAGCGTTGATGCCGGGACAGGGAGCACAGATACGCAGTATTTT
TRBJ1-5 | TRBV28 | 15 | - | - | CASTAGARRDQPQHF | TGTGCCAGCACCGCCGGGGCCCGGAGGGATCAGCCCCAGCATTTT
TRBJ2-3 | TRBV4-2 | 17 | few | TRBD1 | CASSQEYGTGQSDTQYF | TGTGCCAGCAGCCAAGAATACGGGACAGGTCAATCAGATACGCAGTATTTT
TRBJ2-7 | TRBV18 | 13 | - | - | CASSPSQEYEQYF | TGTGCCAGCTCACCAAGTCAGGAGTACGAGCAGTACTTC
TRBJ1-2 | TRBV30 | 13 | - | - | CAFLKTANYGYTF | TGTGCCTTTCTCAAGACCGCTAACTATGGCTACACCTTC
TRBJ2-2 | TRBV10-1 | 13 | - | - | CASSGSVTGELFF | TGCGCCAGCAGTGGGTCTGTCACCGGGGAGCTGTTTTTT
TRBJ1-5 | TRBV28 | 15 | - | - | CASRGTDYSNQPQHF | TGTGCCAGCAGGGGGACGGACTATAGCAATCAGCCCCAGCATTTT
TRBJ2-3 | TRBV5-1 | 18 | few | - | CASSPTLGGGPSTDTQYF | TGCGCCAGCAGCCCAACCCTTGGGGGGGGGCCTAGCACAGATACGCAGTATTTT
TRBJ2-3 | TRBV9 | 15 | - | TRBD2 | CASSAGGAARDTQYF | TGTGCCAGCAGCGCGGGGGGGGCCGCCCGAGATACGCAGTATTTT
TRBJ1-1 | TRBV18 | 14 | - | - | CASSPGTPNTEAFF | TGTGCCAGCTCACCTGGGACCCCGAACACTGAAGCTTTCTTT
TRBJ1-2 | TRBV7-2 | 17 | - | - | CASSLDPSAVQRDGYTF | TGTGCCAGCAGCTTAGATCCCTCGGCCGTTCAAAGAGATGGCTACACCTTC
TRBJ2-7 | TRBV7-6 | 14 | - | - | CASSDGTDRLEQYF | TGTGCCAGCAGCGACGGGACCGACCGCCTGGAGCAGTACTTC
TRBJ1-4 | TRBV5-8 | 14 | - | - | CASSTGSTNEKLFF | TGTGCCAGCAGCACGGGATCAACTAATGAAAAACTGTTTTTT
TRBJ1-2 | TRBV5-6 | 16 | - | - | CASSLAGDNLNYGYTF | TGTGCCAGCAGCTTGGCAGGCGACAACTTAAACTATGGCTACACCTTC
TRBJ1-3 | TRBV19 | 15 | - | - | CASKTALTSGNTIYF | TGTGCCAGTAAGACAGCCTTAACGTCTGGAAACACCATATATTTT
TRBJ2-7 | TRBV11-2 | 15 | - | - | CASSLRLWDVYEQYF | TGTGCCAGCAGCTTAAGGTTGTGGGACGTCTACGAGCAGTACTTC
TRBJ2-7 | TRBV5-1 | 16 | - | - | CASSLAGAAYSYEQYF | TGCGCCAGCAGCTTGGCCGGGGCAGCGTACTCCTACGAGCAGTACTTC
TRBJ1-2 | TRBV20-1 | 11 | - | - | CSARSNYGYTF | TGCAGTGCTAGAAGTAACTATGGCTACACCTTC
TRBJ2-7 | TRBV13 | 15 | - | - | CASSPRDAGTDEQYF | TGTGCCAGCAGCCCTCGGGACGCGGGTACGGACGAGCAGTACTTC
TRBJ1-3 | TRBV30 | 13 | - | TRBD1 | CAWSTGEGNTIYF | TGTGCCTGGAGTACAGGGGAAGGAAACACCATATATTTT
TRBJ1-2 | TRBV23-1 | 14 | - | TRBD1 | CASSHWDRVGGYTF | TGCGCCAGCAGTCACTGGGACAGGGTGGGTGGCTACACCTTC
TRBJ2-5 | TRBV6-6 | 14 | - | - | CASSSLRAGETQYF | TGTGCCAGCAGTTCCCTTCGGGCGGGGGAGACCCAGTACTTC
TRBJ2-5 | TRBV2 | 13 | - | - | CASSRTLQETQYF | TGTGCCAGCAGCAGGACACTACAAGAGACCCAGTACTTC
TRBJ1-1 | TRBV11-2 | 15 | - | TRBD1 | CASSLYKGQRFEAFF | TGTGCCAGCAGCTTATACAAGGGACAGCGTTTTGAAGCTTTCTTT
TRBJ1-1 | TRBV6-1 | 13 | - | - | CASSQNRAAEAFF | TGTGCCAGCAGTCAGAACAGGGCGGCTGAAGCTTTCTTT
TRBJ2-2 | TRBV5-4 | 16 | - | TRBD2 | CASSSRTSGGTGELFF | TGTGCCAGCAGCTCCCGGACTAGCGGGGGAACCGGGGAGCTGTTTTTT
TRBJ1-1 | TRBV4-2 | 14 | - | - | CASSQDRAGTEAFF | TGTGCCAGCAGCCAAGACAGGGCGGGAACTGAAGCTTTCTTT
TRBJ1-1 | TRBV5-1 | 13 | - | - | CASSLQTNTEAFF | TGCGCCAGCAGCCTGCAAACGAACACTGAAGCTTTCTTT
TRBJ2-7 | TRBV5-6 | 13 | once | - | CASSVDQSYEQYF | TGTGCCAGCAGCGTTGACCAGTCCTACGAGCAGTACTTC
TRBJ2-4 | TRBV5-1 | 15 | - | TRBD2 | CASSLPSGGANIQYF | TGCGCCAGCAGCTTGCCTAGCGGGGGGGCGAACATTCAGTACTTC
TRBJ1-5 | TRBV5-6 | 14 | - | - | CASSIRISNQPQHF | TGTGCCAGCAGCATCAGGATCAGCAATCAGCCCCAGCATTTT